This T cell receptor beta chain was found in a study of cytomegalovirus exposure and HLA in healthy donors (TCRdb year 2017). About the investigation overall: An earlier analysis of approximately 640 of the donors reported roughly 270 Gb of sequence data and roughly 110 million unique TCR beta sequences from 150 million to 200 million T cells. An early release covering 550 to 700 HLA-typed donors comprised about 310 gigabases of sequencing data and 65 million to 100 million unique TCR sequences. Among the approximately 420 genotyped donors, approximately 81% belonged to the genetic ancestry cluster associated with self-reported Caucasian donors. The study was designed to test whether signatures of past pathogen exposure could be identified by cataloging public T cell receptors. The T cell repertoires of 666 subjects were profiled by immunosequencing and related to cytomegalovirus serostatus. A separate validation cohort of approximately 130 different subjects was used in addition to the 666-subject first cohort. High-throughput TCR immunosequencing, statistical association of individual TCRs with disease status, and machine learning were combined to predict cytomegalovirus infection status. To study patterns of TCR occurrence, a later analysis re-analyzed previously published TCR beta repertoires from 500 to 850 donors and added high-resolution HLA genotyping. Rather than using new phenotypic data, the later analysis identified candidate immune exposures from TCR beta sequences and from how often those sequences occurred across donors. An earlier analysis of some 500 of the donors used high-throughput TCR beta sequencing to judge whether each TCR beta V gene segment behaved as functional or pseudogenic. Donor age, sex, ethnicity and CMV serostatus were collected together with the repertoire data. A later genetic analysis used genome-wide SNP genotypes for about three fifths of the 666 donors, treating that subset as a discovery cohort. Every repertoire in the discovery cohort had been generated on one and the same sequencing platform. Class I and class II HLA loci were covered by the typing at four-digit resolution. The number of donors typed differed by locus, with roughly 629-640 for A, B, C, DRB1 and DQB1, roughly 520 for DQA1, 600 to 610 for DPA1, and some 440 for DPB1. Four or five DR-DQ haplotypes were treated as single units for association and clustering because of strong linkage in the cohort. Across approximately 420 genotyped donors of the cohort, an average of roughly 200,000 unique TCR beta nucleotide sequences per donor were sequenced, and about a sixth of those sequences were non-productive.

The cohort comprised approximately 700 healthy bone marrow donors. All cohort members were sampled while nominally healthy, although unrecorded immune exposures were likely present. The donor tested CMV seronegative, placing the donor among the 300 to 400 seronegative members of the cohort. Each donor provided a peripheral blood sample, and peripheral blood mononuclear cells were used for TCR beta sequencing. Genomic DNA extraction from the blood cell samples was performed with the Qiagen DNeasy Blood Extraction Kit. Trimming leaves V shorter by 5 bases and J shorter by 9 bases, with the junction holding 3 bases beyond the gene matches. The CDR3 holds 14 amino acids from the cysteine to the phenylalanine. Only the CDR3 portion is preserved as DNA: 42 bases, with reading frame beginning at the first base. CDR1 is given as SGHTA and CDR2 as FQGTGA, both from the germline V gene. On the study overall, not on this receptor specifically: An earlier analysis of some 590 of the donors showed that most TCR beta V segments appeared in productive rearrangements either about 87% or about 30% of the time, which broadly matched IMGT annotations. Sequencing depth was assumed to be roughly uniform across donors in the presence/absence analyses, though that assumption may not hold. CMV serostatus was the only immune exposure information available for the cohort. At a false discovery rate of 0.05, a later analysis linked some 18,000 TCR beta sequences to specific HLA alleles. In a later analysis, TCR association rates were found to vary across HLA loci, with the most associated TCRs seen for DRB1 alleles and the fewest for HLA-C alleles. Some IMGT-functional V segments, including TRBV6-2 and TRBV6-3, could not be told apart with the 87-base-pair reads, so those segments were excluded. The earlier analysis of 450 to 700 of the donors excluded roughly 16 rarely observed V segments, including chromosome 9 orphons, because counts were too low. Across donors, most TCR sequences were observed very rarely, whereas some public TCRs were present in many individuals. In a later analysis, HLA-associated TCR beta chains were found to be more clonally expanded and to have lower generation probabilities than equally common non-associated chains. In vitro tests confirmed that a few of the cytomegalovirus-associated TCR beta chains recognize cytomegalovirus antigens. According to the authors, the approach could potentially be generalized to other disease states and immunological phenotypes. Because some donors lacked HLA typing at each locus, the association tests relied only on the typed subset. Only TCR beta chains were sequenced in this cohort, and the absence of alpha or paired-chain data limited detectable features. According to a later genetic analysis, donors in an Asian-associated ancestry cluster had fewer N-insertions in productive TCRs than the roughly 670-donor mean. Several of the top co-occurrence clusters appeared to be linked to parvovirus B19, influenza, CMV and Epstein-Barr virus, according to a later analysis. V-gene and J-gene trimming of TCR beta chains was associated with a missense DCLRE1C variant in a later genetic analysis, and the association was replicated in an independent cohort. Linkage disequilibrium might explain the correlated functional status among segregating V segments, but an unknown experimental factor could not be ruled out. Cytomegalovirus status was reported to be diagnosed by the classifier with high specificity and sensitivity in both the original and validation cohorts. When HLA alleles, especially DR and DQ, strongly co-occurred, attributing TCR associations to individual alleles was difficult. A total of around 150 TCR beta chains were listed by the study as associated with cytomegalovirus. A further reported finding was that TCR beta sequences accurately predicted the HLA-A and HLA-B alleles for most subjects in the first cohort. In a later analysis, most CMV-associated TCR beta chains were found to appear HLA-restricted, with HLA associations seemingly driven largely by CMV exposure. A cluster of highly shared sequence variants was judged likely to be a technical artifact of the sequencing pipeline.

Receptor amplification or capture employed the immunoSEQ multiplex PCR assay. For the multiplex PCR, a mixture combining 60 forward primers for TCR Vbeta segments and 13 reverse primers for TCR Jbeta segments was used. A multiplex PCR assay on genomic DNA amplified the CDR3 region of rearranged TCR beta genes. On the Illumina HiSeq System, the amplified TCR beta libraries were sequenced as 87-base-pair reads. The authors processed their data as follows. A later analysis tallied 75 million to 85 million unique TCR beta chains across the approximately 670 repertoires, and approximately 9.9 million of those chains were shared by two or more donors. Raw reads were error-corrected and collapsed into unique sequences by a nearest-neighbor algorithm in which closely related sequences were merged to remove PCR and sequencing errors. CDR3 sequences were aligned to IMGT reference sequences to assign V, D and J gene segments. Each retained sequence needed at least a six-nucleotide match to both a V gene segment and a J gene segment. Rearrangements were classified as productive when the CDR3 lacked stop codons and remained in frame with V and J, and all other rearrangements were classified as non-productive. CDR3 was defined according to IMGT convention as the region running from the second conserved V-encoded cysteine to the conserved J-encoded phenylalanine. Sequences without an unambiguous match to a single V gene segment were excluded from the earlier analysis of approximately 600 of the donors. In an earlier analysis of roughly 500 of the donors, V segments were called functional above 56.7% productive rearrangements and were called segregating when the between-donor standard deviation exceeded 5%. A statistical classification framework was developed to diagnose cytomegalovirus status using the catalog of TCR beta chain sequences. In a later analysis, V and J genes were assigned by comparing TCR nucleotide sequences against IMGT/GENE-DB human TR gene sequences. In a later analysis, CDR3 sequences and most-parsimonious VDJ recombination scenarios were assigned using the TCRdist pipeline. In a later analysis, each TCR beta chain was defined by its CDR3 amino acid sequence together with its V-gene family, and reads without a unique V-gene family were excluded. To address suspected cross-contamination and a sequencing artifact, a later analysis removed roughly 580 highly shared, low-generation-probability nucleotide sequences. For each public chain, a later analysis derived a clonal expansion index from normalized ranks of inferred template counts within each repertoire. Generation probabilities in a later analysis came from a VDJ recombination model fitted to out-of-frame rearrangements, and those results were checked against IGoR. In a later analysis, hypergeometric tests were used to score TCR-TCR, TCR-HLA and TCR-CMV co-occurrence, with a repertoire-size bias correction applied to TCR pairs. To estimate false discovery rates, a later analysis permuted the HLA or CMV assignments 20 times. A later analysis grouped co-occurring TCRs with DBSCAN, adding TCRdist sequence similarity when clustering within HLA-allele-positive subsets. Repertoires with fewer than 30,000 or more than 120,000 public chains were left out of co-occurrence clustering, as were a handful of repertoires with anomalous nucleotide sharing. In TCRdb, the immuneACCESS table is reduced to in-frame sequences with V and J assigned. These tables do not hold every clone; where another copy was compared, an unresolved V gene accounts for under half, and the others remain unexplained. The D gene and trimming were derived from the DNA, and the V and J assignments and clone size from that table. The sample includes 140,000 to 150,000 clones, with around 10% observed a single time. The ten largest account for approximately 1.9% of the sample.

Note on this clone: Its antigen remains undetermined. The record has no base qualities; no much larger clone is one base away.

Recombination joined TRBV7-3 with TRBJ2-1; TRBD2 fits 14 bases in the junction. The clonotype originates from a middle-aged man in good health and CMV-seronegative. Sequencing was performed on PBMCs. The CDR3 reads as follows: CASSPGLAGGEQFF. The bases read TGTGCCAGCAGCCCAGGACTAGCGGGGGGTGAGCAGTTCTTC. The CDR3, completed at both ends by the reference TRBV7-3 and TRBJ2-1 genes, gives the full variable domain GAGVSQTPSNKVTEKGKYVELRCDPISGHTALYWYRQSLGQGPEFLIYFQGTGAADDSGLPNDRFFAVRPEGSVSTLKIQRTERGDSAVYLCASSPGLAGGEQFFGPGTRLTVL.